This TCR beta chain emerged from a study of CD8 T cells in ankylosing spondylitis. Using its own MiXCR run on the 5' RACE reads, TCRdb lists one record per CDR3 protein. The table shows 450,000 or so distinct CDR3 sequences, with more than 25% occurring only once. Findings and limits, study-wide: Past studies reported some motif variants in reactive arthritis synovial fluid and blood. Fewer than ten highly homologous variants made up a TCR beta motif, and this motif appeared characteristic of ankylosing spondylitis blood.

This clonotype was detected ten times or more. Its antigen is not known. The receptor comes from a male donor with ankylosing spondylitis. The sample taken for sequencing was blood, either unsorted or a sorted T cell fraction (not recorded which).

The CDR3 DNA is TGTGCCAGCAGTCCCGGACTAGCGGGGTACAATGAGCAGTTCTTC. Its translation: CASSPGLAGYNEQFF. V gene TRBV6-2 or TRBV6-3 combines with J gene TRBJ2-1; 12 bases are shared with TRBD2. The CDR3 has 15 residues. The J segment lost 4 bases and the V segment lost 5 bases, leaving 3 bases of the junction unmatched. The germline V gene encodes CDR1 MNHEY and CDR2 SVGEGT.